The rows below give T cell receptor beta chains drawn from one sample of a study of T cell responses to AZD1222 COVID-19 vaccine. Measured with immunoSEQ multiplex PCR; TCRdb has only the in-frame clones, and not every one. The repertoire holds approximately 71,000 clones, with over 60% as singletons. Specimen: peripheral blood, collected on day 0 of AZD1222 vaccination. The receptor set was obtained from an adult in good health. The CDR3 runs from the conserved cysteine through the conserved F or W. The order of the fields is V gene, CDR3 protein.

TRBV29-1,CSAAEGDQPQHF
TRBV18,CASSPDPGQGNQPQHF
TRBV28,CASSTQLGGYTF
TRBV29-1,CSVDDGGPEAFF
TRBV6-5,CASSYALAAGDTQYF
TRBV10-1,CASSPPGRFYGYTF
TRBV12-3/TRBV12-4,CASSPGADTQYF
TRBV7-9,CASSLDGGLQEKLFF
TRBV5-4,CASSLDSGANVLTF
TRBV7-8,CASSSQGGGVYEQYF
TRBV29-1,CSVRSAASGELFF
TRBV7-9,CASSLGDRTLYEQYF
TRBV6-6,CASSYTEDTQYF
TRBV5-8,CASSLAGNNEQFF
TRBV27,CASSSFRDPGNEQFF
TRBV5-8,CASSLRPGELFF
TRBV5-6,CASSSSAGAWEKLFF
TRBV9,CASSVALAGGVYNEQFF
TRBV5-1,CASSFSGGALEQFF
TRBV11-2,CASSLGGPTEAFF
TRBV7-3,CASSLGHNQPQHF
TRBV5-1,CASSGESGDVANEKLFF
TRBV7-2,CASSYRDKEGGDTQYF
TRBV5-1,CASSLTSLGETQYF
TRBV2,CATLSVTGGAYEKLFF
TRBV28,CASNGGEETQYF